This entry is about one T cell receptor (beta chain). This sample stems from a study of cytomegalovirus exposure and HLA in healthy donors. V lost 0 bases to trimming and J lost 9 bases, with 12 bases between them. CDR3 length equals 14 residues. The germline V gene has CDR1 MNHEY and CDR2 SVGAGI. The primer mix had 60 Vbeta and 13 Jbeta primers. Some clones are missing from TCRdb's copy, which holds only in-frame ones; the method was immunoSEQ multiplex PCR. The sample yields around 94,000 clones, around 84% seen once. Sequences were obtained from PBMCs. The origin of this receptor is a man aged 18 to 30 in good health and CMV-seronegative. V and J are TRBV6-5 and TRBJ2-1; D might be TRBD2 (6 bases). DNA for the CDR3: TGTGCCAGCAGTTACTCGACTAGGGGTAGTGAGCAGTTCTTC. This codes for CASSYSTRGSEQFF.